A selection of T cell receptor beta chains follows, all from one sample in a study of regulatory T cells in long-lasting Graves disease. One entry per CDR3 protein, called by TCRdb with MiXCR from the multiplex PCR reads. The sample yields roughly 610,000 distinct CDR3 sequences, around 17% seen once. The same data also contributed to another study, on T cells in Graves' hyperthyroidism and ophthalmopathy.

Sequenced material: peripheral blood mononuclear cells (PBMCs), taken at new diagnosis, from a patient treated with antithyroid drugs. These receptors were taken from a woman aged 25 to 45 with Graves disease. Each CDR3 is given without its conserved first and last residue. Not every row has a clone size; where given, it reads once, few, many or a size class.

j_gene	abundance	v_gene	CDR3aa
TRBJ2-1	medium-sized	TRBV7-2	ASSLSLASTQEQF
TRBJ1-5	many	TRBV28	ASSWGEKNQPQH
TRBJ2-1	NA	TRBV5-4	ASSLAPGTGGGEQF
TRBJ1-2	NA	TRBV5-1	ASSPAGTGGGYGYT
TRBJ2-3	many	TRBV27	ASSEIAGGPPDTQY
TRBJ1-1	many	TRBV10-3	AISAGTLNTEAF
TRBJ2-7	few	TRBV27	ASRLGQDAYEQY
TRBJ2-2	NA	TRBV20-1	SASSLRMHTGELF
TRBJ2-7	NA	TRBV5-1	ASRRETSGIYEQY
TRBJ2-3	many	TRBV7-8	ASSLSRQGIKHTQY
TRBJ1-1	many	TRBV28	ASSLRTEAF
TRBJ1-2	many	TRBV6-5	ASSYDRGSYGYT
TRBJ1-3	NA	TRBV15	ATSRGDSLSGNTIY
TRBJ1-1	NA	TRBV30	AWSHPDRRNTEAF
TRBJ2-1	NA	TRBV7-9	ASSLGPRGINEQF
TRBJ2-3	few	TRBV6-1	ASVGLAENTDTQY
TRBJ1-6	NA	TRBV20-1	SARNSRSSYNSPLH
TRBJ2-3	few	TRBV9	ASSVLDGSGSTDTQY
TRBJ2-3	many	TRBV5-1	ASSLAGKSTDTQY
TRBJ1-2	NA	TRBV5-5	ASSLGPEGQGGYGYT
TRBJ2-3	few	TRBV6-1	ASSEVVGTSDGTDTQY
TRBJ1-4	NA	TRBV14	ASSQGGRGFTYEKLF
TRBJ2-1	many	TRBV28	ASSLWTHGQF
TRBJ1-2	many	TRBV7-2	ASRKTVNYGYT
TRBJ2-3	many	TRBV7-9	ASSLIGSDTQY
TRBJ2-2	few	TRBV7-3	ASSSLTGLAGGPDTGELF
TRBJ1-2	many	TRBV7-2	ASSLVSAYGYT
TRBJ1-5	NA	TRBV5-6	ASSFRTNNQPQH
TRBJ1-2	NA	TRBV20-1	SALHTGYGYT
TRBJ1-1	NA	TRBV5-4	ASSSTGTGYDAAF
TRBJ1-3	NA	TRBV2	ASSVGVERIIY
TRBJ1-1	NA	TRBV5-1	ASSLGSGMGKKAF
TRBJ1-1	many	TRBV3-1	ASSQDAGEVVTEAF
TRBJ2-7	NA	TRBV5-1	ASSPAGQGNYEQY
TRBJ2-7	many	TRBV7-6	ASSRRDRGGEQY
TRBJ1-5	many	TRBV29-1	SVEVTIGQPQH
TRBJ2-1	NA	TRBV9	ASSVTSGSSDEQF
TRBJ2-1	few	TRBV18	ASSRLQESEQF
TRBJ2-2	few	TRBV20-1	SAPLGAGGNTGELF
TRBJ1-3	few	TRBV30	AWTKQGIPGNTIY
TRBJ2-3	NA	TRBV13	ASSPPTSGATDTQY
TRBJ2-2	many	TRBV29-1	SVGPSYGELF
TRBJ2-7	many	TRBV12-3/TRBV12-4	ASRSTSGASYEQY
TRBJ2-7	many	TRBV7-2	ASSPAGPGNEQY
TRBJ1-1	NA	TRBV20-1	SARGLDIDGMNTEAF